A selection of T cell receptor beta chains follows, all from one sample in a study of T cell repertoires in cytomegalovirus infection. Each CDR3 protein gets one entry after TCRdb re-called the reads with MiXCR. In the table there are around 530,000 distinct CDR3 sequences, less than 30% of which are singletons. Sequences were obtained from PBMCs. The receptors originated from a human donor in good health (CMV status not recorded). Some clones in this sample may be carry-over from other donors' samples. Both conserved end residues are part of each CDR3. The order of the fields is V gene, CDR3 protein.

V gene: TRBV5-1; CDR3 protein: CASSSGLAGGTSHEQYF
V gene: TRBV7-9; CDR3 protein: CASSLVQNYEQYF
V gene: TRBV7-2; CDR3 protein: CASSLSGSRYNEQFF
V gene: TRBV27; CDR3 protein: CASSYYGGSGYEQYF
V gene: TRBV7-2; CDR3 protein: CASTQWADPDTQYF
V gene: TRBV29-1; CDR3 protein: CSVARETQYF
V gene: TRBV7-8; CDR3 protein: CASSLATGTREQYF
V gene: TRBV29-1; CDR3 protein: CSVDRGDTQYF
V gene: TRBV20-1; CDR3 protein: CSARSFGPASGSSGANVLTF
V gene: TRBV7-2; CDR3 protein: CASSLSGLAGGTGELFF
V gene: TRBV20-1; CDR3 protein: CSAGGIEYNSPLHF
V gene: TRBV12-3/TRBV12-4; CDR3 protein: CASSLGDNSGRKVF
V gene: TRBV9; CDR3 protein: CASSVFRDSRKAFF
V gene: TRBV4-1; CDR3 protein: CASSQDRPMGGQETQYF
V gene: TRBV12-3/TRBV12-4; CDR3 protein: CASSLRLAAGGAEQFF
V gene: TRBV7-2; CDR3 protein: CASSPDRDQPQHF
V gene: TRBV30; CDR3 protein: CAWRRGTYEQYF
V gene: TRBV12-3/TRBV12-4; CDR3 protein: CASTLAGNYGYTF
V gene: TRBV19; CDR3 protein: CASRLQRGAGSTDTQYF
V gene: TRBV7-2; CDR3 protein: CASSSRGGLGTEAFF
V gene: TRBV7-2; CDR3 protein: CASSWDRGMNTEAFF
V gene: TRBV7-2; CDR3 protein: CASSLERGGVSPFF
V gene: TRBV7-9; CDR3 protein: CASSYGVRGVTFKTEAFF
V gene: TRBV27; CDR3 protein: CASSPRLVTNEQFF
V gene: TRBV27; CDR3 protein: CASSLFRGSQTQYF
V gene: TRBV10-3; CDR3 protein: CAISESDEQFF
V gene: TRBV28; CDR3 protein: CASSSPAGGSYNEQFF
V gene: TRBV11-2; CDR3 protein: CASTLGSGRVYEQFF
V gene: TRBV6-2/TRBV6-3; CDR3 protein: CASKPSSYNEQFF
V gene: TRBV2; CDR3 protein: CASLTGGVGELFF
V gene: TRBV7-2; CDR3 protein: CASSLSPNSNNEQFF
V gene: TRBV4-1; CDR3 protein: CASSQAGAGELFF
V gene: TRBV11-2; CDR3 protein: CASTTAGMQETQYF
V gene: TRBV3-1; CDR3 protein: CASSQDPRPWNEQFF
V gene: TRBV7-2; CDR3 protein: CASSLIASPERELFF
V gene: TRBV12-3/TRBV12-4; CDR3 protein: CASSGRGGGTQYF
V gene: TRBV5-1; CDR3 protein: CASSFLAGDNEQFF
V gene: TRBV19; CDR3 protein: CASRAGTGQNTEAFF
V gene: TRBV7-9; CDR3 protein: CASSYLGVTQYF
V gene: TRBV7-8; CDR3 protein: CASSLTPSNEQFF
V gene: TRBV6-2/TRBV6-3; CDR3 protein: CASSYRRDTQYF
V gene: TRBV4-1; CDR3 protein: CASSQDRGGFNTGELFF
V gene: TRBV28; CDR3 protein: CASLGGTDPREQFF
V gene: TRBV12-3/TRBV12-4; CDR3 protein: CASSSGRDSNQPQHF
V gene: TRBV7-3; CDR3 protein: CASSRSGTSEGDTQYF
V gene: TRBV7-6; CDR3 protein: CASSLIAGTGNTEAFF
V gene: TRBV5-1; CDR3 protein: CASSSQGAGVYGYTF
V gene: TRBV28; CDR3 protein: CASSFGGRARNQPQHF
V gene: TRBV24-1; CDR3 protein: CATSDLTGGPNTGELFF
V gene: TRBV30; CDR3 protein: CAWIPGNTIYF
V gene: TRBV12-3/TRBV12-4; CDR3 protein: CASSLDGGPNEQFF
V gene: TRBV7-8; CDR3 protein: CASSSNPRQVPTYEQYF